The T cell receptor beta chain described here comes from a study of CD8 T cells in ankylosing spondylitis. Germline CDR1 SGHAT, CDR2 FQNNGV. V shed 7 bases and J shed 4 bases, with 17 bases lying between them. This CDR3 region has 14 residues. One entry per CDR3 protein results from TCRdb running MiXCR on the 5' RACE reads. The table includes some 300,000 distinct CDR3 sequences, around 21% detected once. Source material: blood, either unsorted or a sorted T cell fraction (not recorded which). V and J are TRBV11-2 and TRBJ2-7; D could derive from TRBD1 or TRBD2 (6 bases each). This receptor was taken from a female donor with ankylosing spondylitis or in good health (not recorded which). The CDR3 sequence: CASTKGGQIYEQYF. CDR3 DNA sequence: TGTGCCAGCACTAAGGGGGGACAAATTTACGAGCAGTACTTC. Combining the CDR3 with reference TRBV11-2 and TRBJ2-7 gives the whole variable domain EAGVAQSPRYKIIEKRQSVAFWCNPISGHATLYWYQQILGQGPKLLIQFQNNGVVDDSQLPKDRFSAERLKGVDSTLKIQPAKLEDSAVYLCASTKGGQIYEQYFGPGTRLTVT.